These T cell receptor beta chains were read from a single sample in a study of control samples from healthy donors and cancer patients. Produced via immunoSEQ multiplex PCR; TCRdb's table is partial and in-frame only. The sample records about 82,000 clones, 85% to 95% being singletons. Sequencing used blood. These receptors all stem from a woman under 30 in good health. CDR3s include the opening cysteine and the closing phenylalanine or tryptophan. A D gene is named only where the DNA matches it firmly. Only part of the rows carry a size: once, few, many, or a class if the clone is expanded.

CASAAGRTGDYEQYF,TGTGCCAGCGCAGCGGGCCGGACAGGGGACTACGAGCAGTACTTC,-,TRBJ2-7,TRBD1,TRBV7-6
CASSLGTAYEQYF,TGTGCCAGCAGTTTGGGGACAGCCTACGAGCAGTACTTC,-,TRBJ2-7,TRBD1,TRBV27
CASSSSGSSNQPQHF,TGTGCCAGCAGCTCCTCGGGGTCCAGCAATCAGCCCCAGCATTTT,-,TRBJ1-5,-,TRBV7-9
CASSLVLADTQYF,TGTGCCAGCAGCTTAGTATTGGCAGATACGCAGTATTTT,few,TRBJ2-3,-,TRBV7-8
CASSEYTGNTGELFF,TGTGCCAGCAGTGAATACACCGGGAACACCGGGGAGCTGTTTTTT,-,TRBJ2-2,-,TRBV6-1
CASSLIPDISNTEAFF,TGTGCCAGCAGCTTGATCCCGGACATTTCGAACACTGAAGCTTTCTTT,-,TRBJ1-1,-,TRBV7-2
CASSQPVLAGGPRTGELFF,TGTGCCAGCAGCCAACCTGTCCTAGCGGGGGGGCCTAGGACCGGGGAGCTGTTTTTT,-,TRBJ2-2,TRBD2,TRBV3-1/TRBV3-2
CASTSGHPYEQYF,-,-,TRBJ2-7,-,TRBV19
CASSAGQGGWSNQPQHF,TGTGCCAGCAGCGCTGGACAGGGGGGATGGAGCAATCAGCCCCAGCATTTT,few,TRBJ1-5,TRBD1,TRBV2
CASSQALTGGTQYF,TGCGCCAGCAGCCAAGCTCTGACGGGGGGGACCCAGTACTTC,-,TRBJ2-5,TRBD2,TRBV4-3
CASRLDRVNYGYTF,TGTGCCAGCAGGTTAGACAGAGTTAACTATGGCTACACCTTC,-,TRBJ1-2,-,TRBV6-5
CASSLRAGPHPGTQYF,TGTGCCAGCAGCTTACGGGCAGGGCCTCACCCGGGGACCCAGTACTTC,-,TRBJ2-5,-,TRBV11-3
CASRTGPYSNQPQHF,TGTGCCAGCAGGACAGGCCCTTATAGCAATCAGCCCCAGCATTTT,-,TRBJ1-5,-,TRBV6-5
CASSIQDRTNQPQHF,TGTGCCAGTAGTATACAGGACAGGACAAATCAGCCCCAGCATTTT,-,TRBJ1-5,TRBD1,TRBV19
CASSLGLREPLHF,TGCGCCAGCAGCTTGGGCCTTAGAGAACCCCTCCACTTT,-,TRBJ1-6,-,TRBV5-1
CASQPFGSNTEAFF,TGTGCCAGCCAACCCTTTGGGTCTAACACTGAAGCTTTCTTT,-,TRBJ1-1,-,TRBV27
CASRPPSGGSASTEAFF,TGTGCCAGCAGACCACCGAGTGGTGGATCAGCCTCCACTGAAGCTTTCTTT,-,TRBJ1-1,-,TRBV2
CASRVETANYGYTF,TGTGCCAGCAGGGTTGAGACAGCAAACTATGGCTACACCTTC,-,TRBJ1-2,-,TRBV2
CASSPLGLAGGPENTDTQYF,TGTGCCAGCAGTCCACTGGGACTAGCGGGAGGCCCGGAAAACACAGATACGCAGTATTTT,-,TRBJ2-3,TRBD2,TRBV27
CASRLKQALGEQFF,TGTGCCAGCCGGCTGAAACAGGCCCTAGGGGAGCAGTTCTTC,-,TRBJ2-1,-,TRBV28
CASSPDNSVQPQHF,TGTGCCAGCTCACCAGATAACAGCGTTCAGCCCCAGCATTTT,-,TRBJ1-5,-,TRBV18
CASSPLRHFQSTDTQYF,TGTGCCAGCAGCCCGCTACGACACTTCCAAAGCACAGATACGCAGTATTTT,-,TRBJ2-3,-,TRBV9
CASSLGPGLAGDGDTQYF,TGTGCCAGCAGCTTAGGGCCGGGACTAGCGGGGGATGGGGATACGCAGTATTTT,-,TRBJ2-3,TRBD2,TRBV7-9
CASSLGGRGGRNIQYF,TGTGCCAGCAGCTTAGGAGGGAGAGGGGGCAGAAACATTCAGTACTTC,-,TRBJ2-4,TRBD1,TRBV7-2
CASRRSSGANVLTF,TGTGCCAGCAGGAGGAGTTCTGGGGCCAACGTCCTGACTTTC,-,TRBJ2-6,-,TRBV28
CASSSYRGPGELFF,TGTGCCAGCAGCTCGTACCGAGGGCCCGGGGAGCTGTTTTTT,-,TRBJ2-2,-,TRBV11-2
CASSGPGTSGTDTQYF,TGCGCCAGCAGCGGTCCCGGGACTAGCGGAACAGATACGCAGTATTTT,-,TRBJ2-3,TRBD2,TRBV5-1
CASSDDGYTF,TGTGCCAGCAGTGACGATGGCTACACCTTC,-,TRBJ1-2,-,TRBV2
CASSSSTEAFF,TGTGCCAGCAGTAGTAGCACTGAAGCTTTCTTT,-,TRBJ1-1,-,TRBV27
CASSVAAQSGNTIYF,TGCGCCAGCAGCGTAGCGGCACAGTCTGGAAACACCATATATTTT,-,TRBJ1-3,-,TRBV9
CAIPGGGFGYNEQFF,TGTGCCATACCCGGGGGTGGCTTCGGGTACAATGAGCAGTTCTTC,-,TRBJ2-1,-,TRBV19
CASSAQGNQPQHF,TGTGCCAGCAGTGCACAGGGCAATCAGCCCCAGCATTTT,-,TRBJ1-5,-,TRBV6-4
CASSPRNTGELFF,TGTGCCAGCAGCCCCCGGAACACCGGGGAGCTGTTTTTT,-,TRBJ2-2,-,TRBV11-3
CASSQGTATGELFF,TGTGCCAGCAGCCAAGGGACAGCCACCGGGGAGCTGTTTTTT,-,TRBJ2-2,-,TRBV3-1/TRBV3-2
CASSLSSGFGVYEQYF,TGTGCCAGCAGTTTATCTTCTGGCTTTGGTGTCTACGAGCAGTACTTC,-,TRBJ2-7,-,TRBV27
CASSEGTGRTNEKLFF,TGTGCCAGCAGTGAAGGGACAGGGAGGACTAATGAAAAACTGTTTTTT,-,TRBJ1-4,TRBD1,TRBV2
CASRPRSTDTQYF,TGTGCCAGCAGGCCGCGGAGCACAGATACGCAGTATTTT,-,TRBJ2-3,-,TRBV19
CASTPTGGAMNEQFF,TGCGCCAGCACCCCTACCGGGGGGGCCATGAATGAGCAGTTCTTC,-,TRBJ2-1,TRBD2,TRBV5-1
CASSDRSGETQYF,TGTGCCAGTAGTGACCGGTCGGGAGAGACCCAGTACTTC,-,TRBJ2-5,-,TRBV19
CASSPPPAGVYGYTF,TGTGCCAGCAGCCCACCTCCGGCAGGAGTCTATGGCTACACCTTC,-,TRBJ1-2,-,TRBV28
CASSQDLSLTDTQYF,TGCGCCAGCAGCCAAGATTTGAGTCTCACAGATACGCAGTATTTT,-,TRBJ2-3,-,TRBV4-1
CASSSSPGQTGGYTF,TGTGCCAGCAGTTCCTCTCCGGGACAGACGGGAGGCTACACCTTC,-,TRBJ1-2,TRBD1,TRBV28
CASSQQGASRSEAFF,TGTGCCAGCAGCCAACAGGGGGCAAGTCGGAGTGAAGCTTTCTTT,-,TRBJ1-1,TRBD1,TRBV28
CASSDPTGSGNTEAFF,TGTGCCAGCAGTGACCCAACAGGGTCGGGTAACACTGAAGCTTTCTTT,-,TRBJ1-1,-,TRBV25-1
CASSFGGKSYNEQFF,TGTGCCAGCAGCTTTGGCGGAAAATCCTACAATGAGCAGTTCTTC,-,TRBJ2-1,-,TRBV7-3
CASSPLPSGETQYF,TGTGCCAGCTCACCACTCCCCAGTGGGGAGACCCAGTACTTC,-,TRBJ2-5,-,TRBV18
CASSFVGSPLHF,TGTGCCAGCAGCTTCGTCGGTTCACCCCTCCACTTT,-,TRBJ1-6,-,TRBV7-2